This TCR beta chain is from a study of T cell responses to AZD1222 COVID-19 vaccine (dated by TCRdb to the early 2020s). Looking at the study overall: A total of more than 230 trial participants underwent TCR sequencing, of whom under 220 had received two doses of AZD1222 and around 25 had received two doses of the MenACWY control vaccine. Trial participants were enrolled by age into subgroups of 18-55, 56-69 and 70-plus years, and around 150, 28 and 57 TCR-sequenced participants, respectively, were included in these subgroups.

Concerning this clone: Its antigen is still unknown. No base-level quality is on record; no much larger clone is a single base apart.

The CDR3 measures 14 amino acids from cysteine to phenylalanine. Of all the DNA, just the CDR3 is kept, 42 bases in frame from base 1. Per the germline V gene, WSHSY is the CDR1 and SAAADI is the CDR2. V gives up 3 bases and J gives up 0 bases, and the segment between their germline ends measures 6 bases. Study-level results and caveats: Reportedly, almost half of the unique spike-specific TCRs recognized epitopes lying outside the regions that are mutated in the B.1.351 and B.1.1.7 variants. After two AZD1222 doses, both the breadth and the depth of spike-specific TCRs were significantly higher than at day 0 and than in MenACWY recipients. Vaccine-associated CD4 TCRs spanned the whole spike protein, with dominant responses in regions 160-218 and 743-854. Because no samples from the day 14 peak response were available, repertoires could be characterized only after the peak T cell response. In the small 56-69-year group, the increase in depth fell short of significance, most likely because of low power. Most participants were white British and females outnumbered males, and the authors suggested that clonal diversity may have been underestimated. Conclusions about previously exposed vaccinees are limited, since just five or six AZD1222 recipients were seropositive for SARS-CoV-2 at baseline.

The CDR3 regions of human TCRbeta chains were subjected to immunosequencing. On the study's bioinformatics: TCRs in the repertoires were compared against a reference library of SARS-CoV-2-specific TCRs that had been generated with the MIRA antigen-specificity platform. Breadth meant the fraction of unique TCRs that were SARS-CoV-2-associated, whereas depth meant the fraction of total T cells that were SARS-CoV-2-associated. Using the MIRA data, each spike-specific TCR was mapped to the spike region that the TCR reacts to and placed in a CD4 or CD8 class. Log10-transformed breadth and depth values were compared by one-way ANOVA with Sidak's multiple comparisons tests. Not all clones reach the TCRdb copy of this immuneACCESS table, which keeps in-frame sequences only. Checked studies attribute under half of the gap to unresolved V genes and leave the rest unexplained. V and J calls and clone size are as listed in that table; D and trimming were resolved from the DNA. This sample gives 250,000 to 300,000 clones in total; approximately 94% of them show up just once. The top ten clones comprise around 0.6% of the sample.

Read against the paper, the sample's time point label means: about 28 days (+/-7) after the second vaccine dose. AZD1222 recipients whose second dose came at about 4 weeks and those whose second dose came at about 12 weeks were combined into one group, since spike-specific TCR depth and breadth did not differ between the two schedules. Vaccinee samples came from UK trials COV001 and COV002, including a single-blind randomized controlled phase 2/3 trial of AZD1222 (ChAdOx1 nCoV-19) in healthy adults. Trial participant PBMC samples were collected at day 0 and day 28 after the second dose for TCRbeta chain sequencing.

Recombination joined TRBV10-2 with TRBJ2-4; the D gene is not confidently resolved. The sample in question was peripheral blood, obtained 28 days after the second AZD1222 dose. The receptor was isolated from an adult who received the AZD1222 COVID-19 vaccine. Here is the DNA: TGCGCCAGCAGTGACTCCTTAGCCAAAAACATTCAGTACTTC. Its protein product is CASSDSLAKNIQYF.